The clone carrying this T cell receptor beta chain came up a few times. Its specificity is unknown. The data were taken from a study of shared clonotypes between healthy human individuals. This table comes from immunoSEQ multiplex PCR, and its TCRdb copy is limited to in-frame clones, with some not included. The table has hundreds of thousands of clones, 60% to 75% seen once; the top ten hold 1.5% to 2%. Whole-study findings and limits: When compared with the clonotypes that were shared by all four sorted-subset donors, the non-shared clonotypes turned out to have lower generation probabilities. Rarefaction exposed incomplete sorted-subset sequencing despite large depth.

A CD45RA-negative memory subset and a CD45RA+ naive subset were separated from the CD4+ cells. The sequenced material came from memory CD4+ T cells sorted from blood. The sample's subset: CD45RA-negative fraction. The TCR originated in a woman in her 30s in good health.

CDR3 region: CASSGPDSVGQPQHF. The CDR3 region has the DNA TGTGCCAGCAGTGGGCCTGACTCGGTAGGGCAGCCCCAGCATTTT. The chain links TRBV6-1 to TRBJ1-5; no clear D. CDR3 length: 15 residues. Per germline, CDR1 MNHNS and CDR2 SASEGT. Trimming removed 4 bases from V and 7 bases from J, with 17 bases in between.